These 21 T cell receptor beta chains were all obtained from the same sample, sequenced in a study of immune characterization of retroperitoneal liposarcoma. Each CDR3 protein gets one entry after TCRdb re-called the PCR reads with MiXCR. This sample carries 2,500 to 3,500 distinct CDR3 sequences, roughly 45% of them seen once, and the ten largest clones take around 43%. The sequencing input was tumor tissue. These receptors were obtained from a male donor with retroperitoneal liposarcoma.

This chain connects TRBV6-1 to TRBJ2-5; 10 positions agree with TRBD2. Trimming took 0 bases from V and 2 from J; bases not matched to a gene: 9. Germline values: CDR1 MNHNS, CDR2 SASEGT. This CDR3 spans 18 amino acids. In DNA form, the CDR3 reads TGTGCCAGCAGTGAAGCCCCTAGCGGGAGTGGGGTTCAAGAGACCCAGTACTTC. Translated: CASSEAPSGSGVQETQYF.

Comment on this clonotype: Since a much larger clone is just one base distant, this may be a read error. The chain joins TRBV7-2 to TRBJ2-1, with 7 bases aligning to TRBD2. The junction had 17 bases not matched to a gene; V was cut back by 5 bases and J by 10 bases. Germline lookup yields CDR1 SGHTA and CDR2 FQGNSA. The CDR3 covers 16 residues. The CDR3 reads CASSPSGRLARFEQFF. The CDR3 DNA follows: TGTGCCAGCAGCCCCTCCGGGAGACTAGCTCGCTTCGAGCAGTTCTTC. The whole variable domain, remainder taken from reference TRBV7-2 and TRBJ2-1, is GAGVSQSPSNKVTEKGKDVELRCDPISGHTALYWYRQSLGQGLEFLIYFQGNSAPDKSGLPSDRFSAERTGGSVSTLTIQRTQQEDSAVYLCASSPSGRLARFEQFFGPGTRLTVL.

This clonotype is medium-sized (0.01 to 0.1%) in the sample. The gene calls are TRBV12-3 or TRBV12-4 and TRBJ1-2; no clear D gene. V was pared by 2 bases and J by 4 bases, with 8 bases between. The CDR3 loop spans 13 amino acids. Written as DNA, the CDR3 is TGTGCCAGCAGTTTATCCCCGGCCTATGGCTACACCTTC. Its translation is CASSLSPAYGYTF.

The sample holds a few counts of this clonotype. This chain links TRBV12-3 or TRBV12-4 with TRBJ2-7; perhaps TRBD2 as D (6 bases). V was cut by 3 bases and J by 5 bases, with 14 bases left in between. This CDR3 is 14 amino acids long. CDR3 nucleotide sequence: TGTGCCAGCAGTTTCTCCGGGAGAAGGAACGAGCAGTACTTC. Translating gives CASSFSGRRNEQYF.

The gene calls are TRBV6-1 and TRBJ2-1; TRBD2 might be the D (6 bases). V was pared by 5 bases and J by 6 bases, with 11 bases between. Germline CDR1 reads MNHNS; CDR2 reads SASEGT. The CDR3 has 13 amino acids. The CDR3, as DNA: TGTGCCAGCAGTCCCTACGGGGGCAATGAGCAGTTCTTC. Its protein product is CASSPYGGNEQFF.

CDR3 loop: CASSLSELGEQYF. DNA of the CDR3: TGTGCCAGCAGTTTATCAGAGCTCGGCGAGCAGTACTTC. The chain carries TRBV12-3 or TRBV12-4 and TRBJ2-7; D is unresolved. Trimming cost V 2 bases and J 6 bases, with 11 bases left between them. The CDR3 runs 13 residues.

The rearrangement joins TRBV3-1 to TRBJ2-1, with TRBD1 matching 8 bases. V lost 6 bases to trimming and J lost 5 bases; unmatched junction nucleotides: 6. The CDR3 has 14 residues. Germline assignment: CDR1 LGHDT and CDR2 YNNKEL (reference sequence). The CDR3 spells CASSRDRGNNEQFF. In DNA, the CDR3 is TGTGCCAGCAGTAGAGACAGGGGTAACAATGAGCAGTTCTTC.

This clonotype showed up just a few times. The chain carries TRBV6-1 and TRBJ2-3, with D possibly being TRBD2 (5 bases). Trimming took 5 bases from V and 3 from J, leaving 12 bases between them. The CDR3 loop spans 14 amino acids. CDR1 is MNHNS and CDR2 is SASEGT in the germline V gene. DNA of the CDR3: TGTGCCAGCAGTACCCTAGCAGATACAGATACGCAGTATTTT. Its translation: CASSTLADTDTQYF.

By sample share, this clonotype is medium-sized. One end of the junction varies from germline; a read error may be responsible. V and J are TRBV6-1 and TRBJ2-5; D ambiguous. The CDR3 totals 13 residues. The germline CDR1 and CDR2 sequences are MNHNS and SASEGT. CDR3: CASSSRPQGTQYF. Here the CDR3 DNA reads TGTGCCAGCAGCTCCCGACCCCAAGGGACCCAGTACTTC.

This clonotype showed up just once. The chain carries TRBV12-3 or TRBV12-4 and TRBJ2-2; D unclear. Trimming took 3 bases from V and 7 from J, leaving 18 bases between them. The CDR3 is 16 residues long. This chain's CDR3 is CASSFGPLQMIGELFF. CDR3 sequence (DNA): TGTGCCAGCAGTTTTGGCCCCCTTCAAATGATCGGGGAGCTGTTTTTT.

By sample fraction, this clonotype is large (0.1 to 1%). The chain recombines TRBV6-1 with TRBJ2-1; no reliable D call. V dropped 5 bases and J dropped 5 bases, with 13 bases sitting between them. The CDR3 is made up of 14 amino acids. Germline V gives CDR1 MNHNS, CDR2 SASEGT. The CDR3 bases are TGTGCCAGCAGTCGTCCCCTGGATCACAATGAGCAGTTCTTC. Amino acid sequence: CASSRPLDHNEQFF.

This chain joins TRBV5-4 and TRBJ2-3, with unresolved D. V was trimmed by 1 base and J by 6 bases, leaving 6 bases between them. Germline V gene data show CDR1 as SGHNT and CDR2 as YYREEE (reference sequence). This CDR3 is 12 amino acids long. The DNA of the CDR3 is TGTGCCAGCAGCTTGACAGATGATACGCAGTATTTT. Translation gives CASSLTDDTQYF.

This clonotype was counted once. This chain links TRBV18 with TRBJ2-1; 10 nucleotides match TRBD2. V gave up 3 bases and J gave up 2 bases; unmatched junction bases: 7. CDR3 length: 17 residues. Germline V gene sequence: CDR1 KGHSH, CDR2 LQKENI. CDR3 residues: CASSPLPTSGTYNEQFF. CDR3 bases: TGTGCCAGCTCACCTCTTCCTACTAGCGGGACCTACAATGAGCAGTTCTTC.

CDR3 residues: CASTYGGSTDTQYF. Written as DNA, the CDR3 is TGTGCCAGCACCTATGGGGGTAGCACAGATACGCAGTATTTT. The chain links TRBV6-6 to TRBJ2-3; D possibly uses TRBD1 or TRBD2 (5 bases each). The CDR3 consists of 14 residues. CDR1 MNHNY and CDR2 SVGAGI come from the germline V gene (reference sequence). The germline V and J ends were trimmed by 7 bases and 0 bases, with 11 bases remaining between them.

Judged by abundance, this clonotype is medium-sized. The rearrangement uses TRBV7-8 and TRBJ2-3, with a possible D match to TRBD2 (6 bases). The CDR3 contains 12 residues. The ends were cut back, 2 bases at V and 6 bases at J, with 6 bases in the middle. Per the germline V gene, CDR1 is SGHVS and CDR2 is FQNEAQ. CDR3 in amino acids: CASSLLADTQYF. CDR3 DNA sequence: TGTGCCAGCAGCTTACTAGCGGATACGCAGTATTTT.

This rearrangement joins TRBV12-3 or TRBV12-4 to TRBJ2-1; no firm D call. The germline V and J ends were trimmed by 8 bases and 8 bases, with 13 bases remaining between them. There are 12 residues in the CDR3. Written as DNA, the CDR3 is TGTGCCAGCTCGTGGCAAAACCATGAGCAGTTCTTC. As protein: CASSWQNHEQFF.

The chain recombines TRBV7-2 with TRBJ2-1; D is perhaps TRBD1 or TRBD2 (6 bases each). The ends were cut back, 5 bases at V and 1 base at J, with 12 bases in the middle. There are 15 residues in the CDR3. Germline-derived CDR1 and CDR2 are SGHTA and FQGNSA. The CDR3 loop reads CASSTRGGSYNEQFF. The CDR3, as DNA: TGTGCCAGCAGCACAAGAGGGGGGTCCTACAATGAGCAGTTCTTC.

This clonotype was seen many times. This chain connects TRBV6-1 to TRBJ2-5; 9 nucleotides align to TRBD2. The end of the DNA aligns better with TRBJ2-7, so the J call may be wrong. Germline assignment: CDR1 MNHNS and CDR2 SASEGT. This CDR3 region has 15 residues. CDR3 protein: CASSPQGSGRDEQYF. CDR3 coding DNA: TGTGCCAGCAGCCCCCAGGGTAGCGGGAGAGACGAGCAGTACTTC.

The rearrangement links TRBV7-8 to TRBJ2-5; 9 bases match TRBD1. The closer fit of TRBJ2-1 to the DNA end suggests the J call may be wrong. The CDR3 covers 16 residues. The germline CDR1 and CDR2 sequences are SGHVS and FQNEAQ. The CDR3 bases are TGTGCCAGCAGCCCCCAACCAGGACAGGGGAAAGAGACCCAGTTCTTC. Residues: CASSPQPGQGKETQFF.

The chain couples TRBV6-1 to TRBJ1-5, with D perhaps matching TRBD1 (5 bases). CDR3 length equals 14 residues. Trimming pared 8 bases from V and 2 bases from J, leaving 13 bases between. CDR1 and CDR2 from the germline V gene are MNHNS and SASEGT. The CDR3 spells CASRSEGGNQPQHF. CDR3 bases: TGTGCCAGCCGTTCGGAAGGGGGCAATCAGCCCCAGCATTTT.

J is TRBJ2-3 and V is TRBV12-3 or TRBV12-4; 12 bases are a match to TRBD2. V was clipped by 4 bases and J by 2 bases; unmatched bases: 13. The CDR3 length is 19 residues. In DNA, the CDR3 is TGTGCCAGCAGTTCCAGACTAGCGGGAGCCTCCCAGAACACAGATACGCAGTATTTT. Protein sequence: CASSSRLAGASQNTDTQYF.